A single sample gave rise to the 30 T cell receptor beta chains below, sequenced in a study of cytomegalovirus exposure and HLA in healthy donors. PCR primers comprised 60 Vbeta and 13 Jbeta primers. The method was immunoSEQ multiplex PCR; TCRdb's version includes in-frame clones alone and lacks a portion of them. Of approximately 160,000 clones listed, 82% were seen once; the top ten hold around 5.4%. The sample was PBMCs. The receptors shown here come from a man aged 25-45 years in good health and CMV-seropositive.

The rearrangement links TRBV19 to TRBJ1-1; D is unresolved. V dropped 4 bases and J dropped 0 bases, with 6 bases sitting between them. Germline CDR1 LNHDA, CDR2 SQIVND (reference sequence). CDR3 size: 13 residues. Here the CDR3 reads CASSKNMNTEAFF. The DNA of the CDR3 is TGTGCCAGTAGTAAAAATATGAACACTGAAGCTTTCTTT.

V usage is TRBV21-1 and J usage is TRBJ1-2; the table's D call TRBD1 went unverified against the DNA. TRBV21-1 is classified as a pseudogene. CDR3 length: 15 amino acids. CDR3 nucleotide sequence: TGTGCCAGCAATACTGGACAGGTTTGGGCTTATGGCTACACCTTC. This sequence encodes CASNTGQVWAYGYTF.

The rearrangement joins TRBV11-2 to TRBJ1-2; D is undetermined. The CDR3 extends over 15 amino acids. Germline V gene sequence: CDR1 SGHAT, CDR2 FQNNGV. V was trimmed by 0 bases and J by 4 bases, leaving 12 bases between them. CDR3 coding DNA: TGTGCCAGCAGCTTAGATCCGCAGGCGTCCTATGGCTACACCTTC. It translates to CASSLDPQASYGYTF.

The gene calls are TRBV6-4 and TRBJ2-3, with 8 bases fitting TRBD2. The germline V gene encodes CDR1 MRHNA and CDR2 SNTAGT. The CDR3 has 15 residues. The junction had 5 bases not matched to a gene; V was cut back by 4 bases and J by 2 bases. CDR3 in amino acids: CASSVTGGTTDTQYF. The CDR3, as DNA: TGTGCCAGCAGTGTAACGGGGGGGACCACAGATACGCAGTATTTT.

J is TRBJ2-1 and V is TRBV18; no reliable D call. V was clipped by 3 bases and J by 1 base, with 13 bases between them. In germline, CDR1 is KGHSH, CDR2 LQKENI. The CDR3 spans 16 residues. The CDR3 nucleotides are TGTGCCAGCTCACCCCTAGGAAAGAGGTCCTACAATGAGCAGTTCTTC. Translated: CASSPLGKRSYNEQFF.

This chain links TRBV18 with TRBJ1-3; D uncertain. V lost 3 bases and J lost 0, with 9 bases in between. This CDR3 spans 15 amino acids. Germline loops: CDR1 KGHSH, CDR2 LQKENI. This CDR3 reads CASSPAVYSGNTIYF. Here the CDR3 DNA reads TGTGCCAGCTCACCCGCAGTTTACTCTGGAAACACCATATATTTT. The whole variable domain, filled in from reference TRBV18 and TRBJ1-3, reads NAGVMQNPRHLVRRRGQEARLRCSPMKGHSHVYWYRQLPEEGLKFMVYLQKENIIDESGMPKERFSAEFPKEGPSILRIQQVVRGDSAAYFCASSPAVYSGNTIYFGEGSWLTVV.

The chain combines TRBV14 with TRBJ1-3; D may be TRBD1 (6 bases). V lost 2 bases, J lost 2 bases, and 7 bases lay in between. Per germline, CDR1 SGHDN and CDR2 FVKESK. The CDR3 loop spans 14 amino acids. The CDR3 region has the DNA TGTGCCAGCAGCCAAACAGGGCCTGGAAACACCATATATTTT. Translated, it gives CASSQTGPGNTIYF.

The CDR3 DNA reads as TGTGCCAGCAGCTTAGTACCCGGCGGGGACACAGATACGCAGTATTTT. This codes for CASSLVPGGDTDTQYF. The chain employs TRBV7-8 and TRBJ2-3; D perhaps matches TRBD2 (6 bases). V dropped 1 base and J dropped 2 bases, with 13 bases sitting between them. Germline-derived CDR1 and CDR2 are SGHVS and FQNEAQ. The CDR3 consists of 16 residues.

The CDR3 protein is CASSSYYSGNTIYF. The DNA for the CDR3 is TGTGCCAGCAGTTCTTACTACTCTGGAAACACCATATATTTT. The V gene is TRBV2, the J gene TRBJ1-3; no firm D call. Germline V gene sequence: CDR1 SNHLY, CDR2 FYNNEI. This CDR3 spans 14 amino acids. Trimming removed 5 bases at V and 0 bases at J, with 8 bases between.

The chain has TRBV19 and TRBJ1-5; D possibly corresponds to TRBD1 (6 bases). This CDR3 comprises 16 residues. Germline CDR1 LNHDA, CDR2 SQIVND (reference sequence). V dropped 5 bases and J dropped 5 bases, with 19 bases sitting between them. CDR3 residues: CASSVTRTAFDQPQHF. The CDR3 region has the DNA TGTGCCAGTAGTGTTACCCGGACAGCGTTCGATCAGCCCCAGCATTTT.

The rearrangement links TRBV19 to TRBJ2-5, with no clear D. Deletions cut 2 bases from V and 11 bases from J, with 18 bases between. CDR3 length: 14 residues. CDR1 is LNHDA and CDR2 is SQIVND in the germline V gene (reference sequence). Written as DNA, the CDR3 is TGTGCCAGTAGTATACAGAACGACAACCCTAATCAGTACTTC. Residues: CASSIQNDNPNQYF.

This chain joins TRBV6-5 and TRBJ2-2, with D perhaps TRBD1 (5 bases). From germline, CDR1 is MNHEY and CDR2 SVGAGI. V was cut by 2 bases and J by 3 bases, with 10 bases left in between. CDR3 length equals 15 residues. The CDR3 sequence is CASSYVRAHTGELFF. The CDR3 nucleotides are TGTGCCAGCAGTTACGTCAGGGCCCACACCGGGGAGCTGTTTTTT.

This sequence joins TRBV27 and TRBJ2-7; 7 bases agree with TRBD1. The CDR3 is made up of 14 amino acids. V was pared by 5 bases and J by 5 bases, with 9 bases of the junction left unmatched. The germline gives CDR1 MNHEY, CDR2 SMNVEV (reference sequence). CDR3 bases: TGTGCCAGCAGTCCTCGACAGGGATCGAACGAGCAGTACTTC. Encoded protein: CASSPRQGSNEQYF.

V usage is TRBV30 and J usage is TRBJ1-1, with a possible D match to TRBD1 (5 bases). The CDR3 consists of 14 residues. The germline V gene has CDR1 GTSNPN and CDR2 SVGIG (reference sequence). The ends were cut back, 5 bases at V and 1 base at J, with 14 bases in the middle. The CDR3 bases are TGTGCCTGGCTATACGGACACCCGAACACTGAAGCTTTCTTT. Translated: CAWLYGHPNTEAFF.

The J gene is TRBJ2-7, the V gene TRBV28; 9 bases are a match to TRBD1. CDR3 length: 16 amino acids. V lost 6 bases, J lost 3 bases, and 12 bases stayed unmatched. Germline V gene lookup returns CDR1 MDHEN and CDR2 SYDVKM. In DNA, the CDR3 is TGTGCCAGCAGCCCCCCGGGACAGGGCTCTCTCTACGAGCAGTACTTC. This translates into CASSPPGQGSLYEQYF.

The chain has TRBV28 and TRBJ1-3, with 10 bases lining up with TRBD1. V lost 7 bases and J lost 4; bases outside the gene matches: 7. CDR3 length: 15 residues. The V gene's germline CDR1 is MDHEN and CDR2 SYDVKM. The CDR3 DNA is TGTGCCAGCAACGTCGGGACAGGGGCCGGAAACACCATATATTTT. Amino acid sequence: CASNVGTGAGNTIYF.

This chain connects TRBV11-2 to TRBJ2-3; no definite D call. This CDR3 contains 16 residues. Germline CDR1 and CDR2: SGHAT and FQNNGV. V was cut by 5 bases and J by 0 bases, with 15 bases left in between. CDR3: CASSPKNSGSTDTQYF. As DNA, the CDR3 is TGTGCCAGCAGCCCAAAGAATTCCGGTAGCACAGATACGCAGTATTTT.

The genes are TRBV5-6 and TRBJ1-3; D is possibly TRBD1 (6 bases). Germline V gene sequence: CDR1 SGHDT, CDR2 YYEEEE. The CDR3 length is 16 residues. Trimming pared 4 bases from V and 4 bases from J, leaving 18 bases between. CDR3 region: CASSLRGGIAGNTIYF. CDR3 sequence (DNA): TGTGCCAGCAGCCTGAGGGGGGGCATAGCGGGAAACACCATATATTTT. The full variable domain, completed using reference TRBV5-6 and TRBJ1-3, is DAGVTQSPTHLIKTRGQQVTLRCSPKSGHDTVSWYQQALGQGPQFIFQYYEEEERQRGNFPDRFSGHQFPNYSSELNVNALLLGDSALYLCASSLRGGIAGNTIYFGEGSWLTVV.

The V gene is TRBV23-1, the J gene TRBJ2-2; TRBD2 is a possible D gene (5 bases). TRBV23-1 is flagged as an ORF with uncertain function. The CDR3 loop spans 16 amino acids. V lost 0 bases and J 6 bases, leaving 14 bases between the germline ends. The CDR3 spells CASSQSKWNGAGELFF. The CDR3 DNA reads TGCGCCAGCAGTCAATCTAAGTGGAACGGGGCCGGGGAGCTGTTTTTT.

The chain joins TRBV4-3 to TRBJ1-1; no clear D gene. V gave up 1 base and J gave up 1 base, with 10 bases separating them. Germline CDR1 reads LGHNA; CDR2 reads YSLEER. The CDR3 totals 15 residues. CDR3 DNA: TGCGCCAGCAGCCAAGTATACGGCGGGAACACTGAAGCTTTCTTT. It yields the protein CASSQVYGGNTEAFF.

This clone was counted a single time. V usage is TRBV18 and J usage is TRBJ2-1; D unclear. Germline values: CDR1 KGHSH, CDR2 LQKENI. This CDR3 region has 15 residues. V dropped 5 bases and J dropped 0 bases, with 11 bases sitting between them. The CDR3 is CASSTSVSSYNEQFF. Here the CDR3 DNA reads TGTGCCAGCTCAACCTCGGTTAGCTCCTACAATGAGCAGTTCTTC.

This clone was seen a handful of times. DNA of the CDR3: TGTGCCTGGAAAATCCCAGGCGGGGAGCTGTTTTTT. It yields the protein CAWKIPGGELFF. V and J are TRBV30 and TRBJ2-2; D uncertain. CDR3 size: 12 residues. Trimming stripped 4 bases from V and 7 bases from J, with 10 bases between. CDR1 GTSNPN and CDR2 SVGIG come from the germline V gene (reference sequence). Drawing the rest from reference TRBV30 and TRBJ2-2, the complete variable domain is SQTIHQWPATLVQPVGSPLSLECTVEGTSNPNLYWYRQAAGRGLQLLFYSVGIGQISSEVPQNLSASRPQDRQFILSSKKLLLSDSGFYLCAWKIPGGELFFGEGSRLTVL.

The V call is TRBV2, the J call TRBJ2-6; the D is unclear. Per germline, CDR1 SNHLY and CDR2 FYNNEI. V was clipped by 6 bases and J by 1 base, with 7 bases between them. This CDR3 contains 14 residues. The CDR3: CASRELSGANVLTF. The CDR3 coding sequence is TGTGCCAGCAGGGAACTATCTGGGGCCAACGTCCTGACTTTC.

This clone has only one observation. The chain couples TRBV4-1 to TRBJ2-1; 11 bases are shared with TRBD1. This CDR3 is built from 17 residues. CDR1 is MGHRA and CDR2 is YSYEKL in the germline V gene. Losses at the gene ends were 2 bases for V and 5 bases for J; bases not matched to a gene: 8. CDR3 residues: CASSQPRTGGLDNEQFF. CDR3 bases: TGCGCCAGCAGCCAACCCCGGACAGGGGGCTTGGACAATGAGCAGTTCTTC.

This chain connects TRBV7-8 to TRBJ2-1; the match to TRBD2 covers 9 bases. Looked up from germline, CDR1 is SGHVS and CDR2 is FQNEAQ. The length of the CDR3 is 15 residues. Trimming took 5 bases from V and 4 from J; bases not matched to a gene: 6. The CDR3 is CASSISGSGYNEQFF. The CDR3 coding sequence is TGTGCCAGCAGCATTAGCGGGAGCGGGTACAATGAGCAGTTCTTC. The full variable domain, its missing parts supplied by reference TRBV7-8 and TRBJ2-1, is GAGVSQSPRYKVAKRGQDVALRCDPISGHVSLFWYQQALGQGPEFLTYFQNEAQLDKSGLPSDRFFAERPEGSVSTLKIQRTQQEDSAVYLCASSISGSGYNEQFFGPGTRLTVL.

This chain links TRBV7-6 with TRBJ1-2, with 8 positions matching TRBD1. Germline values: CDR1 SGHVS, CDR2 FNYEAQ. Germline trimming cut 5 bases from V and 3 bases from J; bases unmatched to any gene: 5. This CDR3 comprises 14 residues. As DNA, the CDR3 is TGTGCCAGCAGCAACGACAGGGGCTACTATGGCTACACCTTC. As protein: CASSNDRGYYGYTF.

The V gene is TRBV6-5, the J gene TRBJ1-2; 10 nucleotides agree with TRBD1. V lost 6 bases to trimming and J lost 8 bases; unmatched junction nucleotides: 9. The CDR3 length is 14 residues. Germline CDR1 reads MNHEY; CDR2 reads SVGAGI. The DNA of the CDR3 is TGTGCCAGCAGAGCCAGACAGGGGGCTAGCGGCTACACCTTC. Its protein product is CASRARQGASGYTF.

This clone has only one observation. The V gene is TRBV2, the J gene TRBJ2-2, with a weak D call TRBD1 (6 bases). Trimming took off 9 bases at V and 3 bases at J, with 8 bases between the two ends. This CDR3 spans 12 amino acids. Germline CDR1 is SNHLY and CDR2 is FYNNEI. CDR3 protein: CARAGDTGELFF. The CDR3 DNA reads as TGTGCCAGGGCAGGGGACACCGGGGAGCTGTTTTTT.

Concerning this clone itself: Germline is not matched at one junction end, which may reflect a read error. The chain recombines TRBV4-1 with TRBJ2-6; 9 bases fit TRBD1. Germline V gene lookup returns CDR1 MGHRA and CDR2 YSYEKL. The CDR3 sequence is 11 residues long. Here the CDR3 reads CASSLWDRDIF. DNA for the CDR3: TGCGCCAGCAGCCTCTGGGACAGGGATATTTTC.

For the CDR3, the DNA is TGTGCCAGCAGTGACATTGACAGCCGCACTGAAGCTTTCTTT. Protein sequence: CASSDIDSRTEAFF. The V call is TRBV25-1, the J call TRBJ1-1, with D perhaps matching TRBD1 (5 bases). This CDR3 region has 14 residues. V was trimmed by 3 bases and J by 4 bases, leaving 12 bases between them. CDR1 is MGHDK, CDR2 SYGVNS, per germline.